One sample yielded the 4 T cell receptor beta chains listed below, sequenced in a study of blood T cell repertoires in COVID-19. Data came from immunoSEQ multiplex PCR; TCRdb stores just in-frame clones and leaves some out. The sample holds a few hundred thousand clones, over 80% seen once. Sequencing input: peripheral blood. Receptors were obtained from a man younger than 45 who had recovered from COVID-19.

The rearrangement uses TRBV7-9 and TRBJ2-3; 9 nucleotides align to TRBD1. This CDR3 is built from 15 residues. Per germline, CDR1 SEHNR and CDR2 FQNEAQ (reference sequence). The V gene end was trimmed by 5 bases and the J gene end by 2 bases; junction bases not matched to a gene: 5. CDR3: CASSPDRGHTDTQYF. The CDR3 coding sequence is TGTGCCAGCAGCCCGGACAGGGGCCACACAGATACGCAGTATTTT.

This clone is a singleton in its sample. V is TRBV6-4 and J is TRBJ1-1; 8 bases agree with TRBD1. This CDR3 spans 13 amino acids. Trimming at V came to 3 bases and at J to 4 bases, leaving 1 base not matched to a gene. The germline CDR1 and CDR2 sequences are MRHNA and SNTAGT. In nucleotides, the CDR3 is TGTGCCAGCAGTGAAGACAGGGGCACTGAAGCTTTCTTT. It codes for CASSEDRGTEAFF.

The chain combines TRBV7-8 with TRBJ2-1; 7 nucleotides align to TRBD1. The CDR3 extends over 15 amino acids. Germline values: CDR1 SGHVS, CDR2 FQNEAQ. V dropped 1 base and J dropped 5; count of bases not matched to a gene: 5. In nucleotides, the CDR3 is TGTGCCAGCAGCTTAGTAAGGGGGCGAGACAATGAGCAGTTCTTC. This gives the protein CASSLVRGRDNEQFF.

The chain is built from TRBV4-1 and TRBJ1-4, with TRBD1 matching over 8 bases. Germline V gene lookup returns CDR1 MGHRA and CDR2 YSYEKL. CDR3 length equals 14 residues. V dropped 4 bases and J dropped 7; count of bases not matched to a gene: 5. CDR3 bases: TGCGCCAGCAGCCCACAGGGGGTAGGTGAAAAACTGTTTTTT. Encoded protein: CASSPQGVGEKLFF.